Each of the 21 T cell receptor beta chains below was sequenced from the same sample in a study of T cells in localized non-small cell lung cancer. Only in-frame clones appear in the TCRdb table, and some are missing; sequencing was by immunoSEQ multiplex PCR. This sample has roughly 30,000 clones, with 80% to 95% found just once. This sample comprised peripheral blood mononuclear cells, obtained before any cancer treatment. The receptors shown here come from a woman aged 35 to 75 with stage III lung adenocarcinoma.

This clone was counted between two and nine times. The chain links TRBV13 to TRBJ1-2; 9 nucleotides match TRBD1. Trimming at V came to 5 bases and at J to 6 bases, leaving 10 bases not matched to a gene. The germline V gene encodes CDR1 PRHDT and CDR2 FYEKMQ (reference sequence). The CDR3 consists of 15 residues. The DNA for the CDR3 is TGTGCCAGCAGCCTTGGACAGGGGAGGATTGATGGCTACACCTTC. It encodes CASSLGQGRIDGYTF.

The chain uses TRBV12-5 and TRBJ2-2; D may be TRBD1 (6 bases). V lost 1 base and J lost 5, with 8 bases in between. This CDR3 spans 14 amino acids. CDR1 is LGHNT, CDR2 FRNRAP, per germline. The CDR3 nucleotides are TGTGCTAGTGGTTTGGGGACAGCGACCGGGGAGCTGTTTTTT. Protein product: CASGLGTATGELFF.

The chain joins TRBV6-6 to TRBJ2-7; TRBD2 is a possible D gene (7 bases). The germline CDR1 and CDR2 sequences are MNHNY and SVGAGI (reference sequence). The CDR3 sequence is 16 residues long. V gave up 4 bases and J gave up 2 bases, with 18 bases separating them. This CDR3 reads CASSSPPRGGAYEQYF. CDR3 nucleotides: TGTGCCAGCAGTTCCCCGCCGAGGGGGGGTGCCTACGAGCAGTACTTC.

In DNA, the CDR3 is TGTGCCAGCGGGGACACCTACTCTGGAAACACCATATATTTT. This encodes CASGDTYSGNTIYF. The J gene is TRBJ1-3, the V gene TRBV25-1; possibly TRBD1 for D (6 bases). Deletions cut 8 bases from V and 0 bases from J, with 11 bases between. CDR3 length: 14 residues. Germline V gene sequence: CDR1 MGHDK, CDR2 SYGVNS.

This chain connects TRBV10-2 to TRBJ1-3, with D possibly matching TRBD1 (6 bases). The CDR3 is 14 residues long. V lost 9 bases and J 3 bases, leaving 15 bases between the germline ends. The germline V gene has CDR1 WSHSY and CDR2 SAAADI. CDR3 nucleotide sequence: TGCGCCAGTTCTAGGGGGAAGGATGGAAACACCATATATTTT. Translation gives CASSRGKDGNTIYF.

This chain connects TRBV6-4 to TRBJ2-1; TRBD2 matches at 11 bases. The CDR3 loop spans 15 amino acids. Per germline, CDR1 MRHNA and CDR2 SNTAGT. J gave up 6 bases and V 10 bases, and 11 bases lay outside the gene matches. The CDR3 protein is CATQGTSGKGNEQFF. CDR3 nucleotide sequence: TGTGCCACCCAAGGGACTAGCGGAAAGGGCAATGAGCAGTTCTTC.

V gene TRBV29-1 combines with J gene TRBJ2-7; 7 bases align to TRBD1. Germline CDR1 reads SQVTM; CDR2 reads ANQGSEA. V shed 8 bases, J shed 3 bases, and the junction held 4 bases outside the gene matches. The CDR3 sequence is 11 residues long. In nucleotides, the CDR3 is TGCAGCACCCGACAGGGCTACGAGCAGTACTTC. Amino acid sequence: CSTRQGYEQYF.

V usage is TRBV7-9 and J usage is TRBJ2-3; 12 nucleotides match TRBD1. V lost 5 bases and J lost 4; bases outside the gene matches: 4. Germline V gives CDR1 SEHNR, CDR2 FQNEAQ (reference sequence). The CDR3 consists of 15 residues. Here the CDR3 reads CASSDGTGGPDTQYF. The CDR3 coding sequence is TGTGCCAGCAGCGATGGGACAGGGGGCCCAGATACGCAGTATTTT.

The V call is TRBV5-6, the J call TRBJ2-7; TRBD2 is a possible D gene (5 bases). The CDR3 extends over 14 amino acids. Germline lookup yields CDR1 SGHDT and CDR2 YYEEEE. Trimming took 4 bases from V and 3 from J, leaving 14 bases between them. CDR3 DNA: TGTGCCAGCAGCCCGAGCGGCCTAGACTACGAGCAGTACTTC. Translating gives CASSPSGLDYEQYF.

This clone was found once. V and J are TRBV7-6 and TRBJ2-2; D call uncertain. Germline V gene lookup returns CDR1 SGHVS and CDR2 FNYEAQ. The CDR3 contains 16 residues. Deletions cut 1 base from V and 4 bases from J, with 13 bases between. The CDR3 nucleotides read TGTGCCAGCAGCTTAGGACCGTCGACCAGCACCGGGGAGCTGTTTTTT. Translating gives CASSLGPSTSTGELFF.

V usage is TRBV4-1 and J usage is TRBJ1-6; D call uncertain. V was cut by 0 bases and J by 10 bases, with 7 bases left in between. The V gene's germline CDR1 is MGHRA and CDR2 YSYEKL. The CDR3 runs 13 residues. The CDR3, as DNA: TGCGCCAGCAGCCAAGATTTGAGCTCACCCCTCCACTTT. Its translation is CASSQDLSSPLHF.

This chain's CDR3 is CASSLGGDGNTIYF. DNA of the CDR3: TGCGCCAGCAGCTTGGGGGGAGACGGAAACACCATATATTTT. This chain links TRBV5-1 with TRBJ1-3, with D uncertain. Germline-derived CDR1 and CDR2 are SGHRS and YFSETQ. This CDR3 comprises 14 residues. V was cut by 0 bases and J by 4 bases, with 8 bases left in between.

This chain connects TRBV18 to TRBJ2-7; 7 bases map to TRBD2. V was clipped by 3 bases and J by 4 bases; unmatched bases: 6. The CDR3 consists of 14 residues. CDR1 and CDR2 from the germline V gene are KGHSH and LQKENI. The CDR3 bases are TGTGCCAGCTCACCGGCGGGAGCAGAGTACGAGCAGTACTTC. It specifies CASSPAGAEYEQYF.

The CDR3 DNA is TGTGCCAGCAGTTCGAGGGGGCCTGCTAACTATGGCTACACCTTC. Translating it yields CASSSRGPANYGYTF. V gene TRBV28 combines with J gene TRBJ1-2, with TRBD1 matching 7 bases. Germline V gene lookup returns CDR1 MDHEN and CDR2 SYDVKM. Trimming removed 4 bases from V and 0 bases from J; junction bases left unmatched: 5. The CDR3 loop spans 15 amino acids.

This chain uses TRBV29-1 with TRBJ2-6; the D gene is possibly TRBD1 (5 bases). This CDR3 is 14 amino acids long. Per the germline V gene, CDR1 is SQVTM and CDR2 is ANQGSEA. V dropped 6 bases and J dropped 1 base, with 10 bases sitting between them. The CDR3 loop reads CSVTPGSGANVLTF. Here the CDR3 DNA reads TGCAGCGTGACTCCAGGGTCTGGGGCCAACGTCCTGACTTTC.

The chain is built from TRBV12-2 and TRBJ2-2; the listed D gene, TRBD2, was not tested against the DNA. TRBV12-2 is tagged as a pseudogene. The CDR3 has 16 residues. The CDR3 coding sequence is TGTGCAAGTCGCTTGGGACTAGCGGGCCATACCGGGGAGCTGTTTTTT. Translation: CASRLGLAGHTGELFF.

The CDR3 protein is CASSLGLAGGLYNEQFF. Here the CDR3 DNA reads TGTGCCAGTAGTCTGGGACTAGCGGGGGGGCTTTACAATGAGCAGTTCTTC. The chain has TRBV19 and TRBJ2-1, with 16 bases aligning to TRBD2. The CDR3 has 17 amino acids. Germline-derived CDR1 and CDR2 are LNHDA and SQIVND (reference sequence). V shed 5 bases, J shed 4 bases, and the junction held 5 bases outside the gene matches.

The rearrangement links TRBV10-2 to TRBJ1-2, with 7 positions matching TRBD1. The V segment lost 3 bases and the J segment 5 bases; nucleotides outside the gene matches: 9. The CDR3 spans 15 residues. The V gene's germline CDR1 is WSHSY and CDR2 SAAADI. The CDR3 loop is CASSETGVTIYGYTF. For the CDR3, the DNA is TGCGCCAGCAGTGAAACAGGGGTTACTATATATGGCTACACCTTC.

The CDR3 coding sequence is TGTGCCAGCAGCTTGGGGACAGGGGAGGCAACTAATGAAAAACTGTTTTTT. This encodes CASSLGTGEATNEKLFF. This chain uses TRBV11-2 with TRBJ1-4; 10 bases are shared with TRBD1. CDR1 and CDR2 from the germline V gene are SGHAT and FQNNGV. This CDR3 comprises 17 residues. The trim removed 3 bases at V and 0 bases at J, leaving 4 bases unmatched.

This chain joins TRBV5-4 and TRBJ2-2; possible D gene TRBD1, 5 bases. Germline CDR1 and CDR2: SGHNT and YYREEE (reference sequence). Between the trimmed V and J ends, which lost 0 bases and 6 bases, there was a span of 9 bases. This CDR3 has 14 residues. CDR3 sequence: CASSLGRGPGELFF. CDR3 coding DNA: TGTGCCAGCAGCTTGGGAAGGGGTCCCGGGGAGCTGTTTTTT.

The chain has TRBV9 and TRBJ2-6; no definite D call. V shed 4 bases and J shed 0 bases, with 14 bases lying between them. The CDR3 totals 17 residues. Looked up from germline, CDR1 is SGDLS and CDR2 is YYNGEE. The CDR3 protein is CASSPGRVFSGANVLTF. CDR3 sequence (DNA): TGTGCCAGCAGCCCCGGTAGGGTGTTCTCTGGGGCCAACGTCCTGACTTTC.